The 29 T cell receptor beta chains below were found in one sample sequenced in a study of blood T cell repertoires in COVID-19. Sequenced by immunoSEQ multiplex PCR; TCRdb stores in-frame clones only, minus some. The table has some 300,000 clones, more than 85% seen once. The sample taken for sequencing was PBMCs or T cells enriched from blood (not recorded which). The receptors shown here come from a woman aged 25 to 39 who had been exposed to COVID-19.

This chain links TRBV6-5 with TRBJ1-3; D is possibly TRBD1 (6 bases). Germline assignment: CDR1 MNHEY and CDR2 SVGAGI. The CDR3 is 14 amino acids. V lost 7 bases, J lost 2 bases, and 12 bases lay in between. The CDR3 is CASKSDSTGNTIYF. The CDR3 DNA is TGTGCCAGCAAATCGGACAGTACTGGAAACACCATATATTTT.

This chain uses TRBV15 with TRBJ1-5, with D possibly being TRBD1 (5 bases). Germline CDR1 is LNHNV and CDR2 is YYDKDF (reference sequence). The CDR3 has 17 residues. V was shortened by 6 bases and J by 0 bases, with 18 bases between the two germline ends. This CDR3 is CATSRSQRGNSNQPQHF. The CDR3, as DNA: TGTGCCACCAGTCGTTCCCAGCGGGGGAATAGCAATCAGCCCCAGCATTTT.

The chain is built from TRBV11-2 and TRBJ1-6; a possible D gene is TRBD1 (6 bases). Germline CDR1 SGHAT, CDR2 FQNNGV. CDR3 length: 16 residues. V was pared by 5 bases and J by 9 bases, with 20 bases between. The CDR3 region has the DNA TGTGCCAGCAGCAGGGGGGGGGCCGGTCAGAGTTCACCCCTCCACTTT. Encoded protein: CASSRGGAGQSSPLHF.

The chain is built from TRBV4-2 and TRBJ1-2; the D is unclear. Germline V gives CDR1 LGHNA, CDR2 YNFKEQ. Trimming removed 4 bases from V and 3 bases from J, with 12 bases in between. The length of the CDR3 is 14 residues. The DNA of the CDR3 is TGTGCCAGCAGCCCGACTCGCGGGGACTATGGCTACACCTTC. Translating it yields CASSPTRGDYGYTF.

The genes are TRBV27 and TRBJ2-1; TRBD2 agrees at 7 bases. Germline V gives CDR1 MNHEY, CDR2 SMNVEV (reference sequence). V lost 5 bases and J lost 6; bases outside the gene matches: 4. The CDR3 extends over 13 amino acids. This CDR3 is CASSPSGSNEQFF. The CDR3 DNA follows: TGTGCCAGCAGTCCTAGCGGAAGCAATGAGCAGTTCTTC.

This chain uses TRBV7-3 with TRBJ2-5; D is uncertain. This CDR3 has 14 residues. Germline-derived CDR1 and CDR2 are SGHTA and FQGTGA. Trimming stripped 5 bases from V and 5 bases from J, with 15 bases between. The CDR3 nucleotides read TGTGCCAGCAGCCCCAAGCTCCTCGGGGAGACCCAGTACTTC. The encoded protein is CASSPKLLGETQYF.

The V gene is TRBV7-9, the J gene TRBJ2-1; possibly TRBD2 for D (6 bases). Between the trimmed V and J ends, which lost 4 bases and 7 bases, there was a span of 20 bases. The germline V gene has CDR1 SEHNR and CDR2 FQNEAQ (reference sequence). The CDR3 has 16 residues. The DNA of the CDR3 is TGTGCCAGCAGCTCATTGTCACGCCGGGGGTTGAATGAGCAGTTCTTC. Encoded protein: CASSSLSRRGLNEQFF.

This clone has just one count. The chain recombines TRBV29-1 with TRBJ1-3; TRBD1 aligns across 7 bases. Germline CDR1 SQVTM, CDR2 ANQGSEA. Trimming at V came to 7 bases and at J to 4 bases, leaving 10 bases not matched to a gene. The CDR3 spans 14 residues. The CDR3 DNA reads as TGCAGCGCCCTAACAGGGGAGTGGGGAAACACCATATATTTT. It translates to CSALTGEWGNTIYF.

The chain couples TRBV5-4 to TRBJ2-2; 7 bases line up with TRBD1. Germline V gives CDR1 SGHNT, CDR2 YYREEE (reference sequence). The CDR3 consists of 15 residues. With 2 bases clipped from V and 2 bases from J, the junction kept 3 bases outside the gene matches. The CDR3 DNA reads TGTGCCAGCAGCTTCGCAGGGGGAAACACCGGGGAGCTGTTTTTT. Amino acid sequence: CASSFAGGNTGELFF.

The V gene is TRBV5-1, the J gene TRBJ2-7; 8 nucleotides match TRBD1. Germline CDR1 is SGHRS and CDR2 is YFSETQ. The CDR3 totals 14 residues. Trimming at V came to 4 bases and at J to 3 bases, leaving 6 bases not matched to a gene. CDR3 sequence (DNA): TGCGCCAGCAGCGTCGCAGGGGGCTTCTACGAGCAGTACTTC. It specifies CASSVAGGFYEQYF.

The gene calls are TRBV10-3 and TRBJ2-7; D is possibly TRBD1 (6 bases). Trimming took 8 bases from V and 3 from J, leaving 14 bases between them. CDR3 size: 13 residues. CDR1 is ENHRY, CDR2 SYGVKD, per germline. The DNA of the CDR3 is TGTGCCATCGGGGCCCAGGGGAGCTACGAGCAGTACTTC. This translates into CAIGAQGSYEQYF.

This chain joins TRBV7-9 and TRBJ1-6; 7 bases fit TRBD1. Looked up from germline, CDR1 is SEHNR and CDR2 is FQNEAQ (reference sequence). CDR3 length equals 14 residues. Trimming at V came to 5 bases and at J to 10 bases, leaving 8 bases not matched to a gene. The CDR3 DNA follows: TGTGCCAGCAGCGCGGACAGGTTGTTATCACCCCTCCACTTT. Translated: CASSADRLLSPLHF.

The V call is TRBV12-5, the J call TRBJ1-2; TRBD1 is a possible D gene (6 bases). Trimming took off 1 base at V and 8 bases at J, with 14 bases between the two ends. The CDR3 totals 14 residues. Germline CDR1 is LGHNT and CDR2 is FRNRAP. DNA for the CDR3: TGTGCTAGTGGTTTGGGGAGACAGGAAGGCGGCTACACCTTC. Translated: CASGLGRQEGGYTF.

CDR3 in amino acids: CASSLGQGEGGYTF. DNA of the CDR3: TGTGCCAGCAGCTTGGGACAGGGTGAGGGAGGCTACACCTTC. V and J are TRBV5-6 and TRBJ1-2, with TRBD1 identical over 7 bases. J lost 8 bases, V lost 0 bases, and 7 bases had no gene match. This CDR3 is built from 14 residues. Germline assignment: CDR1 SGHDT and CDR2 YYEEEE.

This sequence joins TRBV27 and TRBJ2-5; possibly TRBD2 for D (7 bases). The germline CDR1 and CDR2 sequences are MNHEY and SMNVEV (reference sequence). The CDR3 sequence is 17 residues long. Trimming cost V 6 bases and J 4 bases, with 24 bases left between them. CDR3 DNA: TGTGCCAGCAGAGGGGGTACAGGGCGCTGGGGGGGAGAGACCCAGTACTTC. It specifies CASRGGTGRWGGETQYF.

The J gene is TRBJ2-7, the V gene TRBV6-6; 7 bases fit TRBD1. After removal of 2 bases from V and 7 bases from J, the junction contained 8 bases not matched to a gene. Per the germline V gene, CDR1 is MNHNY and CDR2 is SVGAGI (reference sequence). There are 14 residues in the CDR3. CDR3 amino acids: CASSYTERGREQYF. CDR3 in DNA: TGTGCCAGCAGTTACACGGAAAGGGGGCGAGAGCAGTACTTC.

The chain employs TRBV6-6 and TRBJ2-2; 8 nucleotides align to TRBD1. The CDR3 totals 15 residues. J lost 6 bases, V lost 6 bases, and 9 bases had no gene match. Germline values: CDR1 MNHNY, CDR2 SVGAGI (reference sequence). The CDR3, as DNA: TGTGCCAGCAGAGCCCCGGGACAGGTTCCCGGGGAGCTGTTTTTT. The encoded protein is CASRAPGQVPGELFF.

This chain joins TRBV6-5 and TRBJ2-7; D may be TRBD1 (5 bases). Germline CDR1 is MNHEY and CDR2 is SVGAGI. V was shortened by 1 base and J by 2 bases, with 15 bases between the two germline ends. The CDR3 contains 16 residues. The CDR3, as DNA: TGTGCCAGCAGTTACTGGCCCTCCGTGGGGCCCTACGAGCAGTACTTC. Amino acids: CASSYWPSVGPYEQYF.

The chain recombines TRBV5-1 with TRBJ1-3; D unclear. Germline V CDR1 and CDR2: SGHRS, YFSETQ. The V gene lost 7 bases and the J gene lost 0 bases, with 17 bases spanning the gap. The CDR3 is made up of 16 amino acids. CDR3 in amino acids: CASRSGISSSGNTIYF. The CDR3 bases are TGCGCCAGCCGTTCCGGGATCTCGTCCTCTGGAAACACCATATATTTT. Full variable domain (rest looked up from reference TRBV5-1 and TRBJ1-3): KAGVTQTPRYLIKTRGQQVTLSCSPISGHRSVSWYQQTPGQGLQFLFEYFSETQRNKGNFPGRFSGRQFSNSRSEMNVSTLELGDSALYLCASRSGISSSGNTIYFGEGSWLTVV.

The sample holds one count of this clone. This chain connects TRBV25-1 to TRBJ1-5; no firm D call. The CDR3 has 12 residues. V was pared by 3 bases and J by 4 bases, with 4 bases between. Germline V CDR1 and CDR2: MGHDK, SYGVNS. The DNA of the CDR3 is TGTGCCAGCAGTGACGGGAATCAGCCCCAGCATTTT. Its translation is CASSDGNQPQHF.

The CDR3, as DNA: TGTGCCAGCAGCTTGTCGGGCGGGGCCAGGTCCTACGAGCAGTACTTC. Encoded protein: CASSLSGGARSYEQYF. The V and J genes are TRBV5-4 and TRBJ2-7; a possible D gene is TRBD2 (6 bases). This CDR3 has 16 residues. Germline CDR1 and CDR2: SGHNT and YYREEE (reference sequence). V gave up 1 base and J gave up 1 base, with 15 bases separating them.

This rearrangement joins TRBV6-5 to TRBJ2-5; perhaps TRBD2 as D (5 bases). The CDR3 runs to 13 residues. Trimming pared 3 bases from V and 9 bases from J, leaving 14 bases between. Germline V gives CDR1 MNHEY, CDR2 SVGAGI. The CDR3 DNA sequence: TGTGCCAGCAGTTATCCCGGCACCGGGGCCCAGTACTTC. Translating gives CASSYPGTGAQYF.

This sequence joins TRBV7-7 and TRBJ2-3, with 7 bases fitting TRBD1. J lost 4 bases, V lost 2 bases, and 3 bases had no gene match. In germline, CDR1 is SSHAT, CDR2 FNYEAQ (reference sequence). The CDR3 is 14 residues long. The CDR3 loop is CASSLLDRADTQYF. CDR3 bases: TGTGCCAGCAGCTTACTCGACAGGGCAGATACGCAGTATTTT.

This chain links TRBV29-1 with TRBJ1-5; a weak D match, TRBD1 (5 bases). This CDR3 is 15 amino acids long. The germline CDR1 and CDR2 sequences are SQVTM and ANQGSEA. Trimming took 5 bases from V and 2 from J, leaving 16 bases between them. CDR3 protein: CSVIQGGTGNQPQHF. The CDR3 coding sequence is TGCAGCGTTATCCAGGGAGGAACGGGCAATCAGCCCCAGCATTTT.

This clone came up a few times. The chain employs TRBV13 and TRBJ1-1; D perhaps matches TRBD1 (6 bases). The germline gives CDR1 PRHDT, CDR2 FYEKMQ (reference sequence). Trimming left V 2 bases short and J 4 bases short, with 8 bases between. The CDR3 runs 13 residues. The CDR3 DNA reads as TGTGCCAGCAGCTTAATAGGGGGCACTGAAGCTTTCTTT. Translation gives CASSLIGGTEAFF.

In its sample, this clone was seen a few times. The J gene is TRBJ1-1, the V gene TRBV6-5; the D is unclear. This CDR3 comprises 14 residues. Trimming pared 6 bases from V and 8 bases from J, leaving 19 bases between. In germline, CDR1 is MNHEY, CDR2 SVGAGI. The CDR3 DNA reads as TGTGCCAGCAGCCCCACCCCCACCCGCGGGGAAGCTTTCTTT. Translation gives CASSPTPTRGEAFF.

The chain uses TRBV5-4 and TRBJ1-1; TRBD1 aligns across 9 bases. There are 15 residues in the CDR3. Germline CDR1 is SGHNT and CDR2 is YYREEE (reference sequence). The junction had 5 bases not matched to a gene; V was cut back by 4 bases and J by 1 base. The CDR3 spells CASSGRTGANTEAFF. CDR3 nucleotide sequence: TGTGCCAGCAGCGGGAGGACAGGGGCGAACACTGAAGCTTTCTTT.

The genes are TRBV11-3 and TRBJ2-7, with D possibly being TRBD2 (6 bases). CDR1 is SGHNT and CDR2 is YENEEA in the germline V gene. CDR3 size: 13 residues. Trimming stripped 1 base from V and 4 bases from J, with 8 bases between. The CDR3 reads CASSLGRAYEQYF. CDR3 DNA: TGTGCCAGCAGCTTAGGGAGGGCGTACGAGCAGTACTTC.

The V gene is TRBV25-1, the J gene TRBJ2-7; TRBD1 aligns across 9 bases. J was trimmed by 3 bases and V by 4 bases; bases with no gene match: 7. Germline values: CDR1 MGHDK, CDR2 SYGVNS. This CDR3 region has 15 residues. The CDR3 DNA is TGTGCCAGCAGTGTCATCCGGGACAGGGTCTACGAGCAGTACTTC. This translates into CASSVIRDRVYEQYF.